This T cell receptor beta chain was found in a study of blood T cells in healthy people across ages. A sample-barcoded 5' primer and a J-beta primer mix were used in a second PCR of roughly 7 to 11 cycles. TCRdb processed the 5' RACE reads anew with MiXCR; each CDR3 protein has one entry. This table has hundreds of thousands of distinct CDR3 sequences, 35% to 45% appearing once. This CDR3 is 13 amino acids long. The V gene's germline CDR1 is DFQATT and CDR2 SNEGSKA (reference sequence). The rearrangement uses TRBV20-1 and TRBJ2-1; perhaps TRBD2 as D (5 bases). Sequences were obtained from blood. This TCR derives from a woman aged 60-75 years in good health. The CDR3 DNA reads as TGCAGCATCGAGGGTAGCTCCTACAATGAGCAGTTCTTC. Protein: CSIEGSSYNEQFF.